The next 19 T cell receptor beta chains were all read from a single sample in a study of control samples from healthy donors and cancer patients. Profiling relied on immunoSEQ multiplex PCR, and the TCRdb table lists in-frame clones only, not all of them. In the table there are about 270,000 clones, approximately 80% of which are singletons. The sequenced sample was PBMCs. These receptors were taken from an older woman with lung cancer.

The V and J genes are TRBV5-4 and TRBJ1-1; D ambiguous. This CDR3 region has 12 residues. From germline, CDR1 is SGHNT and CDR2 YYREEE (reference sequence). Trimming stripped 1 base from V and 11 bases from J, with 12 bases between. This CDR3 reads CASSLSGSRAFF. The CDR3 nucleotides are TGTGCCAGCAGCTTGTCCGGTTCGAGGGCTTTCTTT.

Concerning this clone: It may be a read error: a sequence one base away is much more abundant. V gene TRBV11-2 combines with J gene TRBJ1-1; perhaps TRBD1 as D (5 bases). Trimming left V 2 bases short and J 1 base short, with 5 bases between. Germline V lookup: CDR1 SGHAT, CDR2 FQNNGV. The CDR3 runs 13 residues. The chain's CDR3 is CASSLQGNTEAFF. CDR3 coding DNA: TGTGCCAGCAGCTTACAGGGGAACACTGAAGCTTTCTTT.

V is TRBV18 and J is TRBJ2-1; D might be TRBD2 (6 bases). The length of the CDR3 is 16 residues. The V end lost 3 bases, the J end lost 5 bases, and 17 bases lay between the germline ends. Germline CDR1 KGHSH, CDR2 LQKENI. The DNA of the CDR3 is TGTGCCAGCTCACCTTCGTCAGGACTAACCAACAATGAGCAGTTCTTC. Its protein product is CASSPSSGLTNNEQFF.

The gene calls are TRBV2 and TRBJ2-7; TRBD1 aligns across 7 bases. The CDR3 is made up of 13 amino acids. The junction had 6 bases not matched to a gene; V was cut back by 7 bases and J by 3 bases. The germline V gene has CDR1 SNHLY and CDR2 FYNNEI. The CDR3 spells CASTGTEDYEQYF. The CDR3 region has the DNA TGTGCCAGCACGGGGACAGAAGACTACGAGCAGTACTTC.

The gene calls are TRBV5-1 and TRBJ2-1; a weak D match, TRBD2 (7 bases). CDR1 and CDR2 (germline): SGHRS, YFSETQ. The CDR3 covers 16 residues. V gave up 0 bases and J gave up 3 bases, with 13 bases separating them. The DNA of the CDR3 is TGCGCCAGCAGCTTGGCGGGGGGCAGGTTCTACAATGAGCAGTTCTTC. Its protein product is CASSLAGGRFYNEQFF. The full variable domain, with the rest looked up from reference TRBV5-1 and TRBJ2-1, is KAGVTQTPRYLIKTRGQQVTLSCSPISGHRSVSWYQQTPGQGLQFLFEYFSETQRNKGNFPGRFSGRQFSNSRSEMNVSTLELGDSALYLCASSLAGGRFYNEQFFGPGTRLTVL.

The chain carries TRBV10-3 and TRBJ1-4; D is unresolved. The CDR3 covers 14 residues. V lost 2 bases and J lost 4, with 8 bases in between. Germline CDR1 is ENHRY and CDR2 is SYGVKD. The CDR3 spells CAISEVDINEKLFF. CDR3 coding DNA: TGTGCCATCAGTGAGGTCGACATTAATGAAAAACTGTTTTTT.

V is TRBV24-1 and J is TRBJ1-2; D is uncertain. In germline, CDR1 is KGHDR, CDR2 SFDVKD. The germline V and J ends were trimmed by 3 bases and 8 bases, with 15 bases remaining between them. The CDR3 consists of 14 residues. The CDR3, as DNA: TGTGCCACCAGTGATAATAACCCGGGAGGCGGCTACACCTTC. It codes for CATSDNNPGGGYTF.

This chain links TRBV5-1 with TRBJ1-1; D possibly corresponds to TRBD1 (6 bases). Per germline, CDR1 SGHRS and CDR2 YFSETQ. The V and J ends lost 4 bases and 5 bases respectively, with 15 bases between them. The CDR3 extends over 14 amino acids. CDR3 region: CASSGQQGGTEAFF. The CDR3 nucleotides are TGCGCCAGCAGCGGACAACAGGGAGGAACTGAAGCTTTCTTT.

As to this clone: Within the sample, other DNA sequences also encode this same CDR3. The chain joins TRBV6-5 to TRBJ1-2; D unresolved. V was cut by 8 bases and J by 0 bases, with 10 bases left in between. CDR3 length: 13 residues. Germline assignment: CDR1 MNHEY and CDR2 SVGAGI. The CDR3 reads CASRRDSNYGYTF. The CDR3 DNA is TGTGCCAGCCGCCGGGATTCTAACTATGGCTACACCTTC.

The chain employs TRBV19 and TRBJ1-3; TRBD1 might be the D (5 bases). Germline V CDR1 and CDR2: LNHDA, SQIVND (reference sequence). The CDR3 sequence is 15 residues long. Trimming cost V 3 bases and J 0 bases, with 9 bases left between them. The CDR3, as DNA: TGTGCCAGTAGTATTGGTGGACACTCTGGAAACACCATATATTTT. It translates to CASSIGGHSGNTIYF.

The sample holds a few counts of this clone. The genes are TRBV5-5 and TRBJ1-6; D is uncertain. The CDR3 contains 14 residues. From germline, CDR1 is SGHKS and CDR2 YYEKEE (reference sequence). V lost 4 bases and J lost 10, with 15 bases in between. CDR3 nucleotides: TGTGCCAGCAGCCCCAGAATCCCAGGCTCACCCCTCCACTTT. Protein sequence: CASSPRIPGSPLHF.

The rearrangement joins TRBV27 to TRBJ2-7, with 10 bases matching TRBD1. The V gene end was trimmed by 1 base and the J gene end by 3 bases; junction bases not matched to a gene: 3. The CDR3 totals 15 residues. Germline V gene sequence: CDR1 MNHEY, CDR2 SMNVEV (reference sequence). CDR3 loop: CASSLFGTGVYEQYF. In DNA, the CDR3 is TGTGCCAGCAGTTTATTTGGGACAGGGGTCTACGAGCAGTACTTC.

This chain uses TRBV6-5 with TRBJ1-4; D perhaps matches TRBD1 (5 bases). This CDR3 has 13 amino acids. Germline V gene lookup returns CDR1 MNHEY and CDR2 SVGAGI. V lost 3 bases to trimming and J lost 8 bases, with 10 bases between them. The CDR3 coding sequence is TGTGCCAGCAGTTATACCCCAGGGGAAAAACTGTTTTTT. This gives the protein CASSYTPGEKLFF.

The V gene is TRBV3-1 (or the pseudogene TRBV3-2), the J gene TRBJ2-2; no definite D call. The CDR3 spans 11 residues. Trimming took 2 bases from V and 7 from J, leaving 2 bases between them. CDR1 LGHDT and CDR2 YNNKEL come from the germline V gene (reference sequence). The CDR3 sequence is CASSQSGELFF. Written as DNA, the CDR3 is TGTGCCAGCAGCCAAAGCGGGGAGCTGTTTTTT.

CDR3 protein: CASSWTGRGEQYF. CDR3 nucleotide sequence: TGTGCCAGCAGCTGGACAGGGAGAGGCGAGCAGTACTTC. V usage is TRBV9 and J usage is TRBJ2-7; 8 positions match TRBD1. V lost 4 bases to trimming and J lost 6 bases; unmatched junction nucleotides: 6. The CDR3 extends over 13 amino acids. Germline V gives CDR1 SGDLS, CDR2 YYNGEE.

V is TRBV10-3 and J is TRBJ1-1; D gene unclear. Germline assignment: CDR1 ENHRY and CDR2 SYGVKD. V lost 3 bases and J 1 base, leaving 6 bases between the germline ends. The CDR3 runs 13 residues. The CDR3 protein is CAISDGQNTEAFF. For the CDR3, the DNA is TGTGCCATCAGTGATGGTCAGAACACTGAAGCTTTCTTT.

The chain's CDR3 is CASSFSQGYGYTF. CDR3 bases: TGTGCCAGCAGCTTCTCCCAGGGCTATGGCTACACCTTC. The J gene is TRBJ1-2, the V gene TRBV5-6; tentatively, D is TRBD1 (5 bases). This CDR3 is 13 amino acids long. V lost 2 bases to trimming and J lost 4 bases, with 9 bases between them. In germline, CDR1 is SGHDT, CDR2 YYEEEE.

This chain's CDR3 is CASKSSRTALRMNTEAFF. The CDR3 DNA sequence: TGTGCCAGTAAGTCATCCCGGACAGCCTTGAGAATGAACACTGAAGCTTTCTTT. The chain joins TRBV19 to TRBJ1-1; TRBD1 is a possible D gene (6 bases). CDR1 and CDR2 (germline): LNHDA, SQIVND (reference sequence). V dropped 7 bases and J dropped 0 bases, with 24 bases sitting between them. The CDR3 runs to 18 residues.

The chain couples TRBV15 to TRBJ2-3; D is ambiguous. Germline assignment: CDR1 LNHNV and CDR2 YYDKDF (reference sequence). The CDR3 length is 13 residues. V was trimmed by 0 bases and J by 4 bases, leaving 5 bases between them. This CDR3 reads CATSRDVADTQYF. Written as DNA, the CDR3 is TGTGCCACCAGCAGAGATGTCGCAGATACGCAGTATTTT. Together with reference TRBV15 and TRBJ2-3, the CDR3 gives the full variable domain: DAMVIQNPRYQVTQFGKPVTLSCSQTLNHNVMYWYQQKSSQAPKLLFHYYDKDFNNEADTPDNFQSRRPNTSFCFLDIRSPGLGDTAMYLCATSRDVADTQYFGPGTRLTVL.